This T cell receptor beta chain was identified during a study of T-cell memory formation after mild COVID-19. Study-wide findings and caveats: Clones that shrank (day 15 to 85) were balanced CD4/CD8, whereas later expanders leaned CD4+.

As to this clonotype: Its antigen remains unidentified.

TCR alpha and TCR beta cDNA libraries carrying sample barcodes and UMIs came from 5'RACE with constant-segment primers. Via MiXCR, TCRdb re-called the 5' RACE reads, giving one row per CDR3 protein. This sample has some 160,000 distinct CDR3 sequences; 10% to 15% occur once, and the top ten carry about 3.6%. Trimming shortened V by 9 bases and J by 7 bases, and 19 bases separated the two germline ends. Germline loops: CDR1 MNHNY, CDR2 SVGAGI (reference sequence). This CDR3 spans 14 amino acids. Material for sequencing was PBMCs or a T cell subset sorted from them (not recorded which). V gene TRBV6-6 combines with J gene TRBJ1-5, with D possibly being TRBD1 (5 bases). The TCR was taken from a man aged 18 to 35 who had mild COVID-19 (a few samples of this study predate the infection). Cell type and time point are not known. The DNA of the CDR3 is TGTGCCAGTGCGAAAACCAGGGCGTCCCAGCCCCAGCATTTT. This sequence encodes CASAKTRASQPQHF.